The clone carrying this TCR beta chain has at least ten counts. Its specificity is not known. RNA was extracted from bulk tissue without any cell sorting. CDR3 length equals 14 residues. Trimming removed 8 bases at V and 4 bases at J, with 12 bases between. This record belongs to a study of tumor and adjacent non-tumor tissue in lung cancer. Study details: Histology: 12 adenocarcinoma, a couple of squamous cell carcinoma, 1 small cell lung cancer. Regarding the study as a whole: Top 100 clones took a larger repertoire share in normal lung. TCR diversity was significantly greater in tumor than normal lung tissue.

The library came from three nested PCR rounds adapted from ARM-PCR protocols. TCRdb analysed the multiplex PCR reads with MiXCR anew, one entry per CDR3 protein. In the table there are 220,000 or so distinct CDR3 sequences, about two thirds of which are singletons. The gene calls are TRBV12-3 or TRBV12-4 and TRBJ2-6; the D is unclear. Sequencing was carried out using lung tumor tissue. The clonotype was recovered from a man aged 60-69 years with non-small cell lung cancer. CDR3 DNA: TGTGCCAGCGCCAGACTCATGGGGGCCAACGTCCTGACTTTC. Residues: CASARLMGANVLTF.